This entry describes one T cell receptor (beta chain). Its antigen is not known. The sample is drawn from a study of cytotoxic CD8 clonotypes in ibrutinib-treated CLL. Looking at the study overall: Response samples were obtained once patients had received a median around 12 months of treatment, range 6 to 36. Per sample, productive templates averaged 255,043 and productive rearrangements averaged around 94,000. The study's findings and limits: The study found clonality rose at ibrutinib response, then fell toward baseline at progression.

After removal of 5 bases from V and 7 bases from J, the junction contained 7 bases not matched to a gene. CDR1 is MDHEN, CDR2 SYDVKM, per germline. The CDR3 loop spans 15 amino acids. Using immunoSEQ multiplex PCR, the repertoire was profiled, and TCRdb retains in-frame clones only, with some absent. The data show 60,000 to 70,000 clones, with approximately 57% seen just once and approximately 14% held by the top ten. The sequencing used PBMCs, collected after 12 months of ibrutinib treatment. The gene calls are TRBV28 and TRBJ1-5; 11 bases are a match to TRBD1. This TCR came from a human donor with chronic lymphocytic leukemia. The CDR3 is CASSTRDRGGQPQHF. For the CDR3, the DNA is TGTGCCAGCAGTACCCGGGACAGGGGGGGACAGCCCCAGCATTTT.